The clone carrying this T cell receptor (beta chain) was counted a few times. This specimen comes from a study of human T cells and chemical hapten exposure. For the study at large: Epicutaneous patch tests delivered 0.01% DPC to the upper back, with evaluation at 6 days.

The sample's time point: pre-sensitization, week 0. Treatment of the sample: therapeutic diphenylcyclopropenone sensitization with weekly scalp DPC. The germline V gene has CDR1 MGHDK and CDR2 SYGVNS. The V segment lost 4 bases and the J segment 5 bases; nucleotides outside the gene matches: 1. This CDR3 is 14 amino acids long. TCRdb redid the calling of the RACE reads with MiXCR, one entry per CDR3 protein. The table records about 74,000 distinct CDR3 sequences, 12% to 15% of them present only once. Sequenced material: whole blood, taken in connection with sensitization to the hapten diphenylcyclopropenone (DPC). This chain links TRBV25-1 with TRBJ1-5; the match to TRBD1 covers 11 bases. This receptor was obtained from a woman aged 45-65 years with alopecia areata. Some clones in this sample may be carry-over from other donors' samples. CDR3 in DNA: TGTGCCAGCAGTGCGGGACAGGGGGATCAGCCCCAGCATTTT. Amino acids: CASSAGQGDQPQHF.